The 28 T cell receptor beta chains listed next were all sequenced from one sample in a study of T-cell reconstitution after alpha-beta-depleted transplantation in children. For TCRbeta, the library was prepared with unique molecular identifiers. Using its own MiXCR run on the PCR reads, TCRdb lists one record per CDR3 protein. The sample yields more than 15,000 distinct CDR3 sequences, over 10% seen once. Sample: PBMCs, mostly from graft donor cells, taken 180 days after TCRalphabeta/CD19-depleted stem cell transplant. Receptors originate from a boy under three years old who had a stem cell transplant for Wiskott-Aldrich syndrome, so the T cells may come from the graft donor.

The table lists this clonotype with a count of one. This chain connects TRBV15 to TRBJ2-1; TRBD1 aligns across 10 bases. The CDR3 covers 15 residues. The V gene end was trimmed by 0 bases and the J gene end by 8 bases; junction bases not matched to a gene: 4. CDR1 is LNHNV, CDR2 YYDKDF, per germline (reference sequence). The CDR3 DNA follows: TGTGCCACCAGCAGAGATGGGACAGGGGTGGATGAGCAGTTCTTC. Amino acids: CATSRDGTGVDEQFF.

This clonotype appeared many times. J is TRBJ2-1 and V is TRBV20-1; D might be TRBD1 (5 bases). Deletions cut 7 bases from V and 2 bases from J, with 9 bases between. The germline V gene has CDR1 DFQATT and CDR2 SNEGSKA (reference sequence). The CDR3 is made up of 12 amino acids. CDR3 sequence: CSVLGPYNEQFF. CDR3 bases: TGCAGTGTCCTGGGGCCCTACAATGAGCAGTTCTTC.

This clonotype was recorded many times. The genes are TRBV7-9 and TRBJ1-5; the match to TRBD1 covers 7 bases. Per germline, CDR1 SEHNR and CDR2 FQNEAQ (reference sequence). This CDR3 contains 15 residues. Unmatched junction bases numbered 6, after V lost 6 bases and J lost 1 base. CDR3 sequence reads: CASSFSGGSNQPQHF. The DNA for the CDR3 is TGTGCCAGCAGTTTCTCAGGGGGGAGCAATCAGCCCCAGCATTTT.

This chain joins TRBV20-1 and TRBJ2-1; 14 nucleotides match TRBD2. The germline V gene has CDR1 DFQATT and CDR2 SNEGSKA (reference sequence). There are 14 residues in the CDR3. V lost 2 bases, J lost 12 bases, and 6 bases stayed unmatched. CDR3 DNA sequence: TGCAGTGCTAGACGTGGGACTAGCGGGAGTGGGCAGTTCTTC. It codes for CSARRGTSGSGQFF.

The table lists this clonotype with many counts. This may be a read error, as it is one base from a much larger clone. V is TRBV7-2 and J is TRBJ2-1, with a weak D call TRBD2 (6 bases). CDR3 length: 15 amino acids. Between the trimmed V and J ends, which lost 1 base and 0 bases, there was a span of 7 bases. CDR1 is SGHTA, CDR2 FQGNSA, per germline. The CDR3 DNA reads as TGTGCCAGCAGCTTAGGGACTATCTCCTACAATGAGCAGTTCTTC. This encodes CASSLGTISYNEQFF.

This clonotype was seen more than once but under ten times. The gene calls are TRBV6-5 and TRBJ1-1; D might be TRBD1 (6 bases). The CDR3 loop spans 11 amino acids. The V and J ends lost 6 bases and 6 bases respectively, with 8 bases between them. CDR1 is MNHEY and CDR2 is SVGAGI in the germline V gene. CDR3: CASRGGSEAFF. The CDR3 DNA sequence: TGTGCCAGCAGGGGGGGCTCTGAAGCTTTCTTT.

This clonotype was detected many times. The gene calls are TRBV7-9 and TRBJ2-2; D might be TRBD1 (6 bases). This CDR3 spans 17 amino acids. Between the trimmed V and J ends, which lost 1 base and 4 bases, there was a span of 16 bases. Germline loops: CDR1 SEHNR, CDR2 FQNEAQ (reference sequence). The CDR3 sequence is CASSLGDKFFGTGELFF. The CDR3 coding sequence is TGTGCCAGCAGCTTAGGGGACAAGTTCTTTGGCACCGGGGAGCTGTTTTTT.

There are a few counts of this clonotype. V is TRBV6-5 and J is TRBJ1-5; 11 bases align to TRBD1. Trimming cost V 2 bases and J 3 bases; bases outside gene matches: 6. From germline, CDR1 is MNHEY and CDR2 SVGAGI. The CDR3 consists of 17 residues. CDR3 sequence reads: CASSYPRDRGTNQPQHF. The CDR3 DNA sequence: TGTGCCAGCAGTTACCCACGGGACAGGGGGACCAATCAGCCCCAGCATTTT.

The chain employs TRBV28 and TRBJ2-4; TRBD2 might be the D (6 bases). Per germline, CDR1 MDHEN and CDR2 SYDVKM. Deletions cut 2 bases from V and 0 bases from J, with 17 bases between. This CDR3 comprises 18 residues. This chain's CDR3 is CASSLGYTGELAKNIQYF. DNA of the CDR3: TGTGCCAGCAGTTTAGGATATACGGGGGAATTAGCCAAAAACATTCAGTACTTC.

This clonotype was seen more than once but under ten times. The V call is TRBV9, the J call TRBJ1-5; 10 bases fit TRBD1. CDR3 length: 15 amino acids. Germline assignment: CDR1 SGDLS and CDR2 YYNGEE. J gave up 9 bases and V 3 bases, and 9 bases lay outside the gene matches. The CDR3: CASSADRGPPPPQHF. CDR3 DNA sequence: TGTGCCAGCAGCGCCGACAGGGGGCCCCCTCCGCCCCAGCATTTT.

Regarding this clonotype: A clone one base away is much larger, so this may be a read error. The chain recombines TRBV5-4 with TRBJ2-2; no firm D call. Germline values: CDR1 SGHNT, CDR2 YYREEE (reference sequence). The CDR3 totals 15 residues. CDR3 protein: CASSLIDTNTWELFF. In DNA form, the CDR3 reads TGTGCCAGCAGCTTAATAGACACGAACACCTGGGAGCTGTTTTTT. Full variable domain (rest looked up from reference TRBV5-4 and TRBJ2-2): ETGVTQSPTHLIKTRGQQVTLRCSSQSGHNTVSWYQQALGQGPQFIFQYYREEENGRGNFPPRFSGLQFPNYSSELNVNALELDDSALYLCASSLIDTNTWELFFGEGSRLTVL.

On this clonotype itself: Since a much larger clone is just one base distant, this may be a read error. J is TRBJ2-7 and V is TRBV7-9; D is perhaps TRBD1 (6 bases). Per the germline V gene, CDR1 is SEHNR and CDR2 is FQNEAQ (reference sequence). This CDR3 contains 14 residues. CDR3 sequence (DNA): TGTGCCAGCAGCTTAACAGGGATCTCCTACGAGCACTACTTC. It codes for CASSLTGISYEHYF.

This clonotype was picked up a small number of times. V usage is TRBV5-5 and J usage is TRBJ1-2, with D perhaps TRBD1 (5 bases). Germline V CDR1 and CDR2: SGHKS, YYEKEE (reference sequence). The CDR3 runs to 13 residues. Trimming removed 3 bases from V and 8 bases from J, with 14 bases in between. The CDR3 is CASSYAQARGYTF. The CDR3 DNA is TGTGCCAGCAGCTACGCACAGGCGCGGGGCTACACCTTC.

This clonotype was picked up a small number of times. This chain connects TRBV7-7 to TRBJ2-2; 10 bases fit TRBD2. The germline gives CDR1 SSHAT, CDR2 FNYEAQ (reference sequence). After removal of 5 bases from V and 3 bases from J, the junction contained 12 bases not matched to a gene. The CDR3 spans 18 residues. The DNA for the CDR3 is TGTGCCAGCAGCGGGCGACTAGCGGGCCAGCATTACACCGGGGAGCTGTTTTTT. Protein: CASSGRLAGQHYTGELFF.

This sequence joins TRBV7-9 and TRBJ2-1, with 14 bases lining up with TRBD2. After removal of 5 bases from V and 7 bases from J, the junction contained 10 bases not matched to a gene. The CDR3 runs to 17 residues. Germline loops: CDR1 SEHNR, CDR2 FQNEAQ (reference sequence). CDR3 amino acids: CASSTGTSGRVGNEQFF. The CDR3 coding sequence is TGTGCCAGCAGCACAGGGACTAGCGGGAGAGTTGGGAATGAGCAGTTCTTC. Variable domain in full (rest from reference TRBV7-9 and TRBJ2-1): DTGVSQNPRHKITKRGQNVTFRCDPISEHNRLYWYRQTLGQGPEFLTYFQNEAQLEKSRLLSDRFSAERPKGSFSTLEIQRTEQGDSAMYLCASSTGTSGRVGNEQFFGPGTRLTVL.

In this sample, this clonotype is medium-sized. The V and J genes are TRBV7-9 and TRBJ1-4; possible D gene TRBD1, 5 bases. Trimming shortened V by 2 bases and J by 2 bases, and 15 bases separated the two germline ends. This CDR3 comprises 17 residues. The germline CDR1 and CDR2 sequences are SEHNR and FQNEAQ (reference sequence). The CDR3 DNA follows: TGTGCCAGCAGCTTAATCACGGGGGGATCTACTAATGAAAAACTGTTTTTT. Protein product: CASSLITGGSTNEKLFF.

A single count supports this clonotype. This chain uses TRBV29-1 with TRBJ2-7; 9 positions agree with TRBD1. Germline V gives CDR1 SQVTM, CDR2 ANQGSEA. V shed 4 bases, J shed 9 bases, and the junction held 10 bases outside the gene matches. CDR3 length: 13 amino acids. The CDR3 loop reads CSVGRDRVGAQYF. The DNA of the CDR3 is TGCAGCGTTGGGAGGGACAGGGTAGGAGCGCAGTACTTC.

Many counts were recorded for this clonotype. The chain couples TRBV5-5 to TRBJ2-1; D gene ambiguous. There are 14 residues in the CDR3. CDR1 and CDR2 from the germline V gene are SGHKS and YYEKEE (reference sequence). Trimming pared 1 base from V and 2 bases from J, leaving 7 bases between. CDR3 nucleotides: TGTGCCAGCAGCTTGACAATGACCTACAATGAGCAGTTCTTC. Translated, it gives CASSLTMTYNEQFF. Using reference TRBV5-5 and TRBJ2-1 for the parts outside the CDR3, the full variable domain is DAGVTQSPTHLIKTRGQQVTLRCSPISGHKSVSWYQQVLGQGPQFIFQYYEKEERGRGNFPDRFSARQFPNYSSELNVNALLLGDSALYLCASSLTMTYNEQFFGPGTRLTVL.

In the case of this clonotype: A read error is possible here, since a much larger clone lies one base away. CDR3 in DNA: TGTGCCAGCAGCTCGACACGGGGGTCTTACAATGAGCAGTTCTTC. This encodes CASSSTRGSYNEQFF. This rearrangement joins TRBV7-9 to TRBJ2-1; perhaps TRBD2 as D (6 bases). CDR1 and CDR2 from the germline V gene are SEHNR and FQNEAQ (reference sequence). The length of the CDR3 is 15 residues. The V gene lost 4 bases and the J gene lost 4 bases, with 14 bases spanning the gap.

The sample holds many counts of this clonotype. V is TRBV21-1 and J is TRBJ1-4; the table names TRBD1, a call not compared with the DNA. TRBV21-1 is shown as a pseudogene. The CDR3 contains 14 residues. The CDR3 sequence: CASTRGRGCEKLFF. The DNA for the CDR3 is TGTGCCAGCACCCGGGGCAGGGGCTGTGAAAAACTGTTTTTT.

This clonotype was detected ten times or more. This chain joins TRBV20-1 and TRBJ1-1; no definite D call. Germline CDR1 DFQATT, CDR2 SNEGSKA (reference sequence). V was clipped by 5 bases and J by 10 bases, with 14 bases between them. The CDR3 is made up of 11 amino acids. The CDR3 reads CSAGTLDTAFF. In DNA form, the CDR3 reads TGCAGTGCTGGAACTTTGGATACAGCTTTCTTT.

V usage is TRBV4-2 and J usage is TRBJ2-5; D not certain. Germline V gene sequence: CDR1 LGHNA, CDR2 YNFKEQ. The length of the CDR3 is 13 residues. The ends were cut back, 4 bases at V and 2 bases at J, with 8 bases in the middle. The CDR3 loop reads CASSRRLQETQYF. The CDR3 DNA follows: TGTGCCAGCAGCCGACGCCTTCAAGAGACCCAGTACTTC.

This clonotype has a count of ten or more. The CDR3 spells CASSPGTVLQETQYF. CDR3 nucleotide sequence: TGTGCCAGCAGTCCCGGGACAGTCCTCCAAGAGACCCAGTACTTC. The gene calls are TRBV28 and TRBJ2-5, with 7 bases identical to TRBD1. The CDR3 runs to 15 residues. Trimming removed 5 bases from V and 1 base from J; junction bases left unmatched: 7. Germline CDR1 MDHEN, CDR2 SYDVKM. Complete variable domain (other parts from reference TRBV28 and TRBJ2-5): DVKVTQSSRYLVKRTGEKVFLECVQDMDHENMFWYRQDPGLGLRLIYFSYDVKMKEKGDIPEGYSVSREKKERFSLILESASTNQTSMYLCASSPGTVLQETQYFGPGTRLLVL.

This clonotype has at least ten counts. CDR3 bases: TGTGCCAGCAGCTTAGAAACAGTTTTCGGGACAGGGAAAGGACCTCGGGAGACCCAGTACTTC. It codes for CASSLETVFGTGKGPRETQYF. This chain connects TRBV11-1 to TRBJ2-5, with TRBD1 matching over 9 bases. Germline V gene data show CDR1 as SGHAT and CDR2 as FQDESV (reference sequence). With 1 base clipped from V and 5 bases from J, the junction kept 23 bases outside the gene matches. The CDR3 contains 21 residues. The variable domain in full, with the rest retrieved from reference TRBV11-1 and TRBJ2-5, is EAEVAQSPRYKITEKSQAVAFWCDPISGHATLYWYRQILGQGPELLVQFQDESVVDDSQLPKDRFSAERLKGVDSTLKIQPAELGDSAMYLCASSLETVFGTGKGPRETQYFGPGTRLLVL.

The V gene is TRBV12-3 or TRBV12-4, the J gene TRBJ2-2, with 7 nucleotides matching TRBD2. V shed 7 bases, J shed 3 bases, and the junction held 8 bases outside the gene matches. The length of the CDR3 is 15 residues. The CDR3 sequence is CASTTLGGDTGELFF. The CDR3 DNA sequence: TGTGCCAGCACCACTCTTGGGGGGGACACCGGGGAGCTGTTTTTT.

The CDR3 sequence: CASSPLISGSSYEQYF. CDR3 bases: TGCGCCAGCAGCCCCCTTATTAGCGGAAGCTCCTACGAGCAGTACTTC. The rearrangement uses TRBV5-1 and TRBJ2-7, with D possibly TRBD2 on 6 matching bases. The CDR3 covers 16 residues. Germline values: CDR1 SGHRS, CDR2 YFSETQ. V lost 4 bases and J 0 bases, leaving 17 bases between the germline ends.

This clonotype has at least ten counts. The chain is built from TRBV27 and TRBJ2-6; 7 bases match TRBD1. The CDR3 runs 15 residues. Germline V gene sequence: CDR1 MNHEY, CDR2 SMNVEV (reference sequence). J lost 2 bases, V lost 3 bases, and 1 base had no gene match. CDR3 sequence reads: CASSFQGAGANVLTF. Written as DNA, the CDR3 is TGTGCCAGCAGTTTTCAGGGGGCTGGGGCCAACGTCCTGACTTTC.

A note on this clonotype: A much larger clone differs by one base, so this may be a read error. The CDR3 region is CASRLRLGNGNEQFF. In DNA form, the CDR3 reads TGCGCCAGCAGGCTGAGACTGGGTAATGGCAATGAGCAGTTCTTC. This chain joins TRBV10-2 and TRBJ2-1; D not resolved. V gave up 6 bases and J gave up 6 bases, with 18 bases separating them. This CDR3 contains 15 residues. The germline CDR1 and CDR2 sequences are WSHSY and SAAADI.